The 26 T cell receptor beta chains below were found in one sample sequenced in a study of Ad26.COV2.S vaccination and SARS-CoV-2 variants. As for treatment: roughly 18 received Ad26.COV2.S at low or high dose, single or two shots; 5 received placebo; per-sample allocation not given. Each sample was drawn 63 days after the first injection (of vaccine or placebo). The table came from immunoSEQ multiplex PCR; TCRdb's copy has only in-frame clones and leaves some out. The sample lists about 240,000 clones; over 75% were seen once. Source: peripheral blood, taken in a trial of Ad26.COV2.S vaccine versus placebo. These receptors were taken from a person between 18 and 65 years old who received the Ad26.COV2.S COVID-19 vaccine or a placebo.

This clone came up a few times. The chain couples TRBV7-3 to TRBJ2-1; 9 bases fit TRBD2. CDR1 SGHTA and CDR2 FQGTGA come from the germline V gene. J was trimmed by 2 bases and V by 2 bases; bases with no gene match: 1. The CDR3 runs to 15 residues. CDR3 in DNA: TGTGCCAGCAGCTTACTAGCGGGGACCTACAATGAGCAGTTCTTC. Translation gives CASSLLAGTYNEQFF.

This clone has a handful of counts. The V call is TRBV4-3, the J call TRBJ2-1; 11 bases fit TRBD2. With V trimmed by 1 base and J by 4 bases, 6 bases remained unmatched. Germline V gives CDR1 LGHNA, CDR2 YSLEER. This CDR3 has 17 amino acids. The CDR3 spells CASSQALASGGYNEQFF. In DNA form, the CDR3 reads TGCGCCAGCAGCCAAGCTTTGGCTAGCGGGGGGTACAATGAGCAGTTCTTC.

The chain uses TRBV18 and TRBJ1-4, with D perhaps TRBD1 (6 bases). Trimming left V 2 bases short and J 4 bases short, with 11 bases between. There are 15 residues in the CDR3. Germline lookup yields CDR1 KGHSH and CDR2 LQKENI. DNA of the CDR3: TGTGCCAGCTCACCAACAGGGTGGGTTAATGAAAAACTGTTTTTT. Translating it yields CASSPTGWVNEKLFF. Full variable domain (rest looked up from reference TRBV18 and TRBJ1-4): NAGVMQNPRHLVRRRGQEARLRCSPMKGHSHVYWYRQLPEEGLKFMVYLQKENIIDESGMPKERFSAEFPKEGPSILRIQQVVRGDSAAYFCASSPTGWVNEKLFFGSGTQLSVL.

The chain recombines TRBV5-4 with TRBJ1-6; the match to TRBD1 covers 8 bases. V lost 7 bases to trimming and J lost 7 bases; unmatched junction nucleotides: 4. The length of the CDR3 is 13 residues. Germline values: CDR1 SGHNT, CDR2 YYREEE (reference sequence). The CDR3, as DNA: TGTGCCAGCCGGGGACAGGAAAATTCACCCCTCCACTTT. Translated, it gives CASRGQENSPLHF.

The chain recombines TRBV5-1 with TRBJ1-1; D is unclear. The CDR3 runs to 13 residues. Trimming left V 0 bases short and J 3 bases short, with 6 bases between. The germline CDR1 and CDR2 sequences are SGHRS and YFSETQ. DNA for the CDR3: TGCGCCAGCAGCTTGGCGTTCGACACTGAAGCTTTCTTT. Translating gives CASSLAFDTEAFF.

This clone was recorded once. The chain has TRBV28 and TRBJ1-5; D unresolved. CDR3 size: 12 residues. The germline V gene has CDR1 MDHEN and CDR2 SYDVKM. Trimming took off 6 bases at V and 7 bases at J, with 10 bases between the two ends. CDR3 DNA: TGTGCCAGCAGCCAACCGGGACAGCCCCAGCATTTT. This gives the protein CASSQPGQPQHF. Complete variable domain (other parts from reference TRBV28 and TRBJ1-5): DVKVTQSSRYLVKRTGEKVFLECVQDMDHENMFWYRQDPGLGLRLIYFSYDVKMKEKGDIPEGYSVSREKKERFSLILESASTNQTSMYLCASSQPGQPQHFGDGTRLSIL.

The chain is built from TRBV30 and TRBJ2-7; D uncertain. The V end lost 0 bases, the J end lost 3 bases, and 15 bases lay between the germline ends. Germline V gene lookup returns CDR1 GTSNPN and CDR2 SVGIG (reference sequence). The length of the CDR3 is 15 residues. CDR3 bases: TGTGCCTGGAGTGTACTGGGTGGTCCAGGCTACGAGCAGTACTTC. Translated, it gives CAWSVLGGPGYEQYF. Combining the CDR3 with reference TRBV30 and TRBJ2-7 gives the whole variable domain SQTIHQWPATLVQPVGSPLSLECTVEGTSNPNLYWYRQAAGRGLQLLFYSVGIGQISSEVPQNLSASRPQDRQFILSSKKLLLSDSGFYLCAWSVLGGPGYEQYFGPGTRLTVT.

The count of this clone is one. V and J are TRBV5-5 and TRBJ1-6; D unresolved. Germline lookup yields CDR1 SGHKS and CDR2 YYEKEE (reference sequence). The CDR3 runs to 17 residues. V lost 0 bases and J 5 bases, leaving 15 bases between the germline ends. In DNA, the CDR3 is TGTGCCAGCAGCTTGGCTGCTAGGCAGGCAAATAATTCACCCCTCCACTTT. Translated: CASSLAARQANNSPLHF.

The chain recombines TRBV5-6 with TRBJ2-3; 8 nucleotides agree with TRBD1. The CDR3 sequence is 15 residues long. The ends lost 4 bases at V and 3 bases at J; junction bases unmatched: 7. Germline V gene data show CDR1 as SGHDT and CDR2 as YYEEEE. CDR3 DNA sequence: TGTGCCAGCAGCCTTCGGACAGGGAGGACAGATACGCAGTATTTT. Translated, it gives CASSLRTGRTDTQYF.

The genes are TRBV6-2 or TRBV6-3 and TRBJ1-5; possibly TRBD1 for D (6 bases). CDR1 and CDR2 (germline): MNHEY, SVGEGT. The ends were cut back, 5 bases at V and 3 bases at J, with 20 bases in the middle. This CDR3 has 17 amino acids. The CDR3 region has the DNA TGTGCCAGCAGTGGAGACGGGGGAGGGGGTTACAATCAGCCCCAGCATTTT. This encodes CASSGDGGGGYNQPQHF.

In this sample, this clone turned up a few times. V and J are TRBV6-4 and TRBJ2-3; TRBD2 is a possible D gene (5 bases). Trimming removed 4 bases from V and 2 bases from J, with 10 bases in between. In germline, CDR1 is MRHNA, CDR2 SNTAGT. This CDR3 region has 14 residues. CDR3 sequence: CASSVADSTDTQYF. CDR3 in DNA: TGTGCCAGCAGTGTGGCGGACTCCACAGATACGCAGTATTTT.

The chain joins TRBV5-5 to TRBJ2-5; TRBD2 agrees at 11 bases. V lost 0 bases to trimming and J lost 3 bases; unmatched junction nucleotides: 4. Germline CDR1 SGHKS, CDR2 YYEKEE (reference sequence). The CDR3 loop spans 16 amino acids. CDR3 region: CASSLVTGLAEETQYF. CDR3 DNA sequence: TGTGCCAGCAGCTTGGTAACGGGACTAGCGGAAGAGACCCAGTACTTC.

The chain employs TRBV5-1 and TRBJ2-1; 14 positions agree with TRBD2. J gave up 7 bases and V 5 bases, and 11 bases lay outside the gene matches. The V gene's germline CDR1 is SGHRS and CDR2 YFSETQ. The CDR3 runs to 17 residues. Here the CDR3 reads CASRYGTSGGPRNEQFF. The CDR3 DNA is TGCGCCAGCAGATACGGGACTAGCGGGGGCCCGAGGAATGAGCAGTTCTTC.

As to this clone: The sample carries other DNA sequences with the same CDR3. In nucleotides, the CDR3 is TGTGCCAGTAGTACGGGCCGGGGATACAATGAGCAGTTCTTC. Its protein product is CASSTGRGYNEQFF. V and J are TRBV19 and TRBJ2-1; the D gene is possibly TRBD2 (5 bases). The V gene lost 4 bases and the J gene lost 4 bases, with 11 bases spanning the gap. CDR3 size: 14 residues. CDR1 LNHDA and CDR2 SQIVND come from the germline V gene (reference sequence).

The chain combines TRBV18 with TRBJ1-2; D remains unclear. The CDR3 has 12 residues. Trimming pared 3 bases from V and 8 bases from J, leaving 10 bases between. Germline V lookup: CDR1 KGHSH, CDR2 LQKENI. The CDR3 loop is CASSPTSRGYTF. CDR3 sequence (DNA): TGTGCCAGCTCACCCACCTCGAGAGGCTACACCTTC.

The chain carries TRBV27 and TRBJ2-2; 11 bases fit TRBD2. The CDR3 has 18 residues. J lost 5 bases, V lost 2 bases, and 10 bases had no gene match. The germline V gene has CDR1 MNHEY and CDR2 SMNVEV (reference sequence). The CDR3 here is CASSLRPVAGGRTGELFF. The CDR3 region has the DNA TGTGCCAGCAGTTTAAGGCCTGTAGCGGGGGGGCGGACCGGGGAGCTGTTTTTT.

The V and J genes are TRBV19 and TRBJ2-2; tentatively, D is TRBD1 (6 bases). V was pared by 10 bases and J by 14 bases, with 11 bases between. From germline, CDR1 is LNHDA and CDR2 SQIVND (reference sequence). This CDR3 is built from 9 residues. CDR3: CATQTGLFF. The CDR3 DNA reads as TGTGCCACCCAGACAGGTCTGTTTTTT.

This clone turned up a few times. The CDR3 DNA reads as TGTGCCAGCAGCTTAAGGACCGCAGGAAACACCATATATTTT. Amino acid sequence: CASSLRTAGNTIYF. This sequence joins TRBV7-9 and TRBJ1-3, with D unclear. The CDR3 sequence is 14 residues long. Per germline, CDR1 SEHNR and CDR2 FQNEAQ (reference sequence). V was cut by 2 bases and J by 4 bases, with 9 bases left in between.

This clone was seen a few times. V gene TRBV3-1 (or the pseudogene TRBV3-2) combines with J gene TRBJ1-4; D is unclear. Germline-derived CDR1 and CDR2 are LGHDT and YNNKEL (reference sequence). The CDR3 is made up of 13 amino acids. Trimming removed 4 bases at V and 5 bases at J, with 8 bases between. The CDR3 sequence: CASSRLLNEKLFF. For the CDR3, the DNA is TGTGCCAGCAGCCGCCTCCTAAATGAAAAACTGTTTTTT.

This clone was observed a handful of times. The chain has TRBV28 and TRBJ1-3; D is possibly TRBD1 (6 bases). V gave up 8 bases and J gave up 0 bases, with 17 bases separating them. The CDR3 has 16 residues. Germline V gene data show CDR1 as MDHEN and CDR2 as SYDVKM. Here the CDR3 reads CASGDQTGGSGNTIYF. Written as DNA, the CDR3 is TGTGCCAGCGGAGATCAGACAGGCGGCTCTGGAAACACCATATATTTT.

The V and J genes are TRBV7-8 and TRBJ2-5; D unresolved. Between the trimmed V and J ends, which lost 5 bases and 0 bases, there was a span of 4 bases. Germline CDR1 and CDR2: SGHVS and FQNEAQ. This CDR3 spans 12 amino acids. Here the CDR3 DNA reads TGTGCCAGCAGCACCTACCAAGAGACCCAGTACTTC. Its translation: CASSTYQETQYF.

The V and J genes are TRBV20-1 and TRBJ2-5, with TRBD2 identical over 10 bases. CDR1 is DFQATT, CDR2 SNEGSKA, per germline (reference sequence). J lost 5 bases, V lost 3 bases, and 6 bases had no gene match. The CDR3 runs 14 residues. This chain's CDR3 is CSASKREGSETQYF. CDR3 nucleotides: TGCAGTGCTAGTAAGCGGGAGGGGTCGGAGACCCAGTACTTC.

The chain recombines TRBV28 with TRBJ1-3; D is unclear. The germline V gene encodes CDR1 MDHEN and CDR2 SYDVKM. V lost 5 bases and J 0 bases, leaving 11 bases between the germline ends. The CDR3 is 15 amino acids. CDR3 region: CASSLQGYSGNTIYF. CDR3 coding DNA: TGTGCCAGCAGTCTACAAGGTTACTCTGGAAACACCATATATTTT.

The chain links TRBV5-3 to TRBJ2-1; 7 bases are shared with TRBD1. TRBV5-3 is known as an ORF, though its function is uncertain. J lost 0 bases, V lost 4 bases, and 4 bases had no gene match. The CDR3 has 15 amino acids. CDR3 region: CARSPGQVSYNEQFF. The CDR3 bases are TGTGCCAGAAGCCCTGGACAGGTCTCCTACAATGAGCAGTTCTTC.

The V and J genes are TRBV9 and TRBJ1-1; 9 bases match TRBD1. J gave up 1 base and V 3 bases, and 4 bases lay outside the gene matches. The CDR3 runs to 15 residues. Germline values: CDR1 SGDLS, CDR2 YYNGEE. The CDR3 spells CASSATGQGNTEAFF. CDR3 DNA: TGTGCCAGCAGCGCTACGGGACAGGGGAACACTGAAGCTTTCTTT.

V and J are TRBV4-1 and TRBJ2-7; D unresolved. V was cut by 4 bases and J by 3 bases, with 10 bases left in between. The germline V gene encodes CDR1 MGHRA and CDR2 YSYEKL. The length of the CDR3 is 13 residues. CDR3 residues: CASSPRYSYEQYF. The CDR3 nucleotides are TGCGCCAGCAGCCCCCGGTATAGCTACGAGCAGTACTTC.